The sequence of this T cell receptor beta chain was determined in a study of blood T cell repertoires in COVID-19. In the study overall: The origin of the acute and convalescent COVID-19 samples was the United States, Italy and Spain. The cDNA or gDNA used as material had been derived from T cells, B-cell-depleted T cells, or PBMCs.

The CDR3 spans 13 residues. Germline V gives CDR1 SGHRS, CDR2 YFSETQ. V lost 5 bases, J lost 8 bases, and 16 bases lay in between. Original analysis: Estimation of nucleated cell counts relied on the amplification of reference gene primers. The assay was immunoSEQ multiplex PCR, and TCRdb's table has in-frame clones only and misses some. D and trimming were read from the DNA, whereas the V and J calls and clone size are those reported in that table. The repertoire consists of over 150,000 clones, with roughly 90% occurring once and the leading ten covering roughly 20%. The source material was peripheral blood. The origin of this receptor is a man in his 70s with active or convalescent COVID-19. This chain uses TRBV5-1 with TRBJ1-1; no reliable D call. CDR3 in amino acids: CASRASTETEAFF. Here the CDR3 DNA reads TGCGCCAGCAGAGCGAGTACCGAAACCGAAGCTTTCTTT.